The 24 T cell receptor beta chains listed next were all sequenced from one sample in a study of Ad26.COV2.S vaccination and SARS-CoV-2 variants. Treatment denoted: 19 received Ad26.COV2.S at low or high dose, single or two shots; several received placebo; per-sample allocation not given. Collection of samples fell on day 63 after the first vaccine or placebo injection. This table comes from immunoSEQ multiplex PCR, and its TCRdb copy is limited to in-frame clones, with some not included. The sample holds about 410,000 clones; around 92% are singletons and the top ten take 1.5% to 2%. This specimen consisted of peripheral blood, obtained in a trial of Ad26.COV2.S vaccine versus placebo. These receptors all stem from a person aged 18-60 years who received the Ad26.COV2.S COVID-19 vaccine or a placebo.

The chain has TRBV5-1 and TRBJ1-1; a weak D match, TRBD1 (5 bases). Per the germline V gene, CDR1 is SGHRS and CDR2 is YFSETQ. Trimming removed 0 bases from V and 9 bases from J, with 12 bases in between. The CDR3 contains 13 residues. The CDR3 sequence: CASSLGDVKKAFF. The CDR3 region has the DNA TGCGCCAGCAGCTTGGGGGACGTAAAAAAAGCTTTCTTT.

The chain couples TRBV3-1 (or the pseudogene TRBV3-2) to TRBJ1-2, with no clear D. Germline V gene sequence: CDR1 LGHDT, CDR2 YNNKEL (reference sequence). The V end lost 4 bases, the J end lost 0 bases, and 15 bases lay between the germline ends. CDR3 length equals 16 residues. DNA for the CDR3: TGTGCCAGCAGCCTCAGACTCTCCAAAGCTAACTATGGCTACACCTTC. It encodes CASSLRLSKANYGYTF.

The rearrangement uses TRBV7-6 and TRBJ2-1; tentative D call: TRBD1 (5 bases). CDR1 and CDR2 (germline): SGHVS, FNYEAQ. The CDR3 runs 15 residues. Trimming removed 5 bases from V and 5 bases from J, with 16 bases in between. The CDR3 region has the DNA TGTGCCAGCAGCAATATGGCACAGGCCGACAATGAGCAGTTCTTC. It encodes CASSNMAQADNEQFF.

A remark on this clone: The sample contains more than one DNA sequence encoding this CDR3. The J gene is TRBJ1-4, the V gene TRBV28; tentatively, D is TRBD1 (5 bases). Trimming cost V 2 bases and J 1 base, with 5 bases left between them. Germline V gene data show CDR1 as MDHEN and CDR2 as SYDVKM. The CDR3 has 14 amino acids. CDR3 loop: CASSLRGTNEKLFF. In DNA form, the CDR3 reads TGTGCCAGCAGTTTAAGGGGAACTAATGAAAAACTGTTTTTT.

The V and J genes are TRBV25-1 and TRBJ2-1; D perhaps matches TRBD2 (5 bases). Trimming shortened V by 2 bases and J by 8 bases, and 7 bases separated the two germline ends. Germline CDR1 and CDR2: MGHDK and SYGVNS. The CDR3 runs to 12 residues. The chain's CDR3 is CASSEGGHEQFF. The CDR3 nucleotides read TGTGCCAGCAGTGAAGGCGGGCATGAGCAGTTCTTC.

This clone showed up just once. The chain employs TRBV3-1 (or the pseudogene TRBV3-2) and TRBJ1-6, with D tentatively TRBD1 (6 bases). Trimming pared 0 bases from V and 7 bases from J, leaving 13 bases between. CDR1 and CDR2 (germline): LGHDT, YNNKEL (reference sequence). The CDR3 extends over 16 amino acids. CDR3 residues: CASSQERGLRNSPLHF. The CDR3 bases are TGTGCCAGCAGCCAAGAACGGGGGCTGAGGAATTCACCCCTCCACTTT.

J is TRBJ2-1 and V is TRBV9; D gene uncertain. Per germline, CDR1 SGDLS and CDR2 YYNGEE. The V gene lost 0 bases and the J gene lost 4 bases, with 8 bases spanning the gap. The CDR3 covers 14 residues. DNA for the CDR3: TGTGCCAGCAGCGTAGCTACGGGTTACAATGAGCAGTTCTTC. As protein: CASSVATGYNEQFF.

This clone was recorded many times. V usage is TRBV6-2 or TRBV6-3 and J usage is TRBJ1-1; a possible D gene is TRBD1 (5 bases). V lost 2 bases and J 4 bases, leaving 11 bases between the germline ends. CDR3 length: 14 amino acids. Per germline, CDR1 MNHEY and CDR2 SVGEGT. CDR3: CASSYAGLITEAFF. DNA of the CDR3: TGTGCCAGCAGTTACGCAGGGTTGATCACTGAAGCTTTCTTT.

CDR3 sequence reads: CAWSPGLERGVAKNIQYF. The CDR3 nucleotides read TGTGCCTGGAGCCCGGGCCTCGAGCGGGGGGTAGCCAAAAACATTCAGTACTTC. The V and J genes are TRBV30 and TRBJ2-4; TRBD2 agrees at 9 bases. The CDR3 extends over 18 amino acids. CDR1 is GTSNPN, CDR2 SVGIG, per germline (reference sequence). Trimming cost V 3 bases and J 0 bases; bases outside gene matches: 12.

J is TRBJ2-3 and V is TRBV5-8, with 8 nucleotides matching TRBD2. CDR1 and CDR2 from the germline V gene are SGHTS and YDEGEE. This CDR3 comprises 15 residues. J gave up 3 bases and V 1 base, and 4 bases lay outside the gene matches. CDR3 DNA: TGTGCCAGCAGCTTGCGGGGGGGCCGTACAGATACGCAGTATTTT. It translates to CASSLRGGRTDTQYF.

The chain uses TRBV4-3 and TRBJ2-5; 9 bases map to TRBD2. From germline, CDR1 is LGHNA and CDR2 YSLEER. V was clipped by 0 bases and J by 7 bases; unmatched bases: 12. This CDR3 region has 17 residues. For the CDR3, the DNA is TGCGCCAGCAGCCAAGAAGGCGCAGCGGGGGGATTAGGGACCCAGTACTTC. This codes for CASSQEGAAGGLGTQYF.

The V and J genes are TRBV7-2 and TRBJ2-5; TRBD2 might be the D (5 bases). The V end was cut by 5 bases, the J end by 3 bases, with 16 bases between. Germline loops: CDR1 SGHTA, CDR2 FQGNSA. CDR3 length: 15 residues. The CDR3 spells CASSPPGENKETQYF. The CDR3 coding sequence is TGTGCCAGCAGCCCCCCTGGGGAGAATAAAGAGACCCAGTACTTC.

V is TRBV4-1 and J is TRBJ1-2; TRBD1 is a possible D gene (5 bases). CDR1 and CDR2 from the germline V gene are MGHRA and YSYEKL. The ends were cut back, 1 base at V and 1 base at J, with 13 bases in the middle. CDR3 length: 16 amino acids. The CDR3 spells CASSQVNTGLNYGYTF. The CDR3 nucleotides read TGCGCCAGCAGCCAAGTTAACACAGGCCTTAACTATGGCTACACCTTC.

This chain connects TRBV6-2 or TRBV6-3 to TRBJ2-5; 15 bases match TRBD2. Germline V gene lookup returns CDR1 MNHEY and CDR2 SVGEGT. This CDR3 is built from 15 residues. With 5 bases clipped from V and 6 bases from J, the junction kept 4 bases outside the gene matches. CDR3 loop: CASSRTSGGAQTQYF. CDR3 nucleotides: TGTGCCAGCAGTAGGACTAGCGGGGGGGCCCAGACCCAGTACTTC.

The chain combines TRBV30 with TRBJ1-2; the D gene is possibly TRBD1 (5 bases). Germline V gene data show CDR1 as GTSNPN and CDR2 as SVGIG (reference sequence). V was trimmed by 5 bases and J by 7 bases, leaving 14 bases between them. This CDR3 comprises 12 residues. The CDR3 sequence: CAWGQTESGYTF. The CDR3 DNA sequence: TGTGCCTGGGGTCAGACAGAATCTGGCTACACCTTC.

This chain uses TRBV5-1 with TRBJ2-5; D might be TRBD1 (6 bases). From germline, CDR1 is SGHRS and CDR2 YFSETQ. The V and J ends lost 4 bases and 5 bases respectively, with 12 bases between them. This CDR3 is built from 13 residues. The DNA of the CDR3 is TGCGCCAGCAGCGTAACAGGGTGGGAGACCCAGTACTTC. It yields the protein CASSVTGWETQYF.

The chain combines TRBV19 with TRBJ2-1; TRBD1 aligns across 9 bases. CDR1 LNHDA and CDR2 SQIVND come from the germline V gene (reference sequence). CDR3 length equals 13 residues. The trim removed 8 bases at V and 4 bases at J, leaving 3 bases unmatched. In DNA form, the CDR3 reads TGTGCCAGTGGGACAGGGTCTTACAATGAGCAGTTCTTC. Amino acids: CASGTGSYNEQFF.

The rearrangement joins TRBV7-2 to TRBJ2-6, with unresolved D. The CDR3 covers 16 residues. Trimming pared 2 bases from V and 0 bases from J, leaving 8 bases between. The germline V gene has CDR1 SGHTA and CDR2 FQGNSA. Here the CDR3 reads CASSLQRASGANVLTF. In DNA form, the CDR3 reads TGTGCCAGCAGCTTACAGAGAGCCTCTGGGGCCAACGTCCTGACTTTC.

The CDR3 bases are TGTGCCAGCAGCCAAGGGGGACTGACAGATACGCAGTATTTT. Translation: CASSQGGLTDTQYF. The chain couples TRBV7-2 to TRBJ2-3; D possibly uses TRBD1 or TRBD2 (6 bases each). The CDR3 spans 14 residues. V lost 5 bases to trimming and J lost 3 bases, with 12 bases between them. Germline CDR1 SGHTA, CDR2 FQGNSA.

The chain is built from TRBV27 and TRBJ1-5; the match to TRBD1 covers 9 bases. The CDR3 length is 15 residues. Germline CDR1 and CDR2: MNHEY and SMNVEV (reference sequence). Trimming took 2 bases from V and 3 from J; bases not matched to a gene: 2. CDR3 loop: CASSLRDRDNQPQHF. CDR3 DNA sequence: TGTGCCAGCAGTTTAAGGGACAGGGACAATCAGCCCCAGCATTTT.

V gene TRBV29-1 combines with J gene TRBJ2-1; D is ambiguous. Germline V CDR1 and CDR2: SQVTM, ANQGSEA. V lost 3 bases, J lost 0 bases, and 9 bases lay in between. The CDR3 length is 14 residues. CDR3 loop: CSVEGRSSYNEQFF. The CDR3 DNA follows: TGCAGCGTTGAGGGCCGGAGCTCCTACAATGAGCAGTTCTTC.

CDR3 loop: CASSQAASYEQYF. DNA for the CDR3: TGTGCCAGCAGCCAGGCGGCCTCCTACGAGCAGTACTTC. V usage is TRBV14 and J usage is TRBJ2-7; D unresolved. Per the germline V gene, CDR1 is SGHDN and CDR2 is FVKESK. The CDR3 is 13 amino acids. V was clipped by 3 bases and J by 0 bases, with 6 bases between them.

The table lists this clone with a count of one. The gene calls are TRBV28 and TRBJ1-3; 8 bases map to TRBD1. V trimming: 6 bases; J trimming: 5 bases; junction bases outside the gene matches: 6. Germline loops: CDR1 MDHEN, CDR2 SYDVKM. The CDR3 covers 14 residues. The CDR3 sequence is CASSSRQGRNTIYF. For the CDR3, the DNA is TGTGCCAGCAGCTCTCGACAGGGGAGAAACACCATATATTTT.

This clone was observed once. The gene calls are TRBV3-1 (or the pseudogene TRBV3-2) and TRBJ1-6; D is uncertain. This CDR3 is 16 amino acids long. Germline V CDR1 and CDR2: LGHDT, YNNKEL (reference sequence). The V and J ends lost 1 base and 7 bases respectively, with 14 bases between them. CDR3 DNA sequence: TGTGCCAGCAGCCAAGGATTGCGGGGAGCGAATTCACCCCTCCACTTT. Translation gives CASSQGLRGANSPLHF.